This T cell receptor (beta chain) was identified in a study of shared clonotypes between healthy human individuals. This CDR3 is built from 15 residues. Trimming pared 1 base from V and 4 bases from J, leaving 14 bases between. The germline V gene encodes CDR1 LNHNV and CDR2 YYDKDF (reference sequence). The protocol was immunoSEQ multiplex PCR, while the TCRdb copy is restricted to in-frame clones and leaves out a portion. Among 980,000 or so clones listed, 70% to 85% were seen once. Sequenced material: memory CD4+ T cells sorted from blood. Subset specified: CD45RA-negative fraction. This sequence joins TRBV15 and TRBJ2-7, with D perhaps assigned TRBD1 or TRBD2 (5 bases each). This TCR derives from a man aged 18 to 29 in good health. CDR3 DNA sequence: TGTGCCACCAGCAGAGGTGATGGGACGCCGTACGAGCAGTACTTC. Encoded protein: CATSRGDGTPYEQYF.